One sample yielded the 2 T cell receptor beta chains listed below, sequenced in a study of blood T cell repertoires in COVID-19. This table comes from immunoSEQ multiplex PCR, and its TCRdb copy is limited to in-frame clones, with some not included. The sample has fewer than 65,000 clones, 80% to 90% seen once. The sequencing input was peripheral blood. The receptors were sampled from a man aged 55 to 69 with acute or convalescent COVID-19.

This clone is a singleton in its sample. Here the CDR3 reads CATSDSPGGAGGAFF. The DNA for the CDR3 is TGTGCCACCAGTGATTCCCCGGGGGGCGCCGGGGGCGCTTTCTTT. The J gene is TRBJ1-1, the V gene TRBV24-1, with D perhaps TRBD1 (6 bases). From germline, CDR1 is KGHDR and CDR2 SFDVKD. The CDR3 runs 15 residues. The ends were cut back, 2 bases at V and 11 bases at J, with 20 bases in the middle.

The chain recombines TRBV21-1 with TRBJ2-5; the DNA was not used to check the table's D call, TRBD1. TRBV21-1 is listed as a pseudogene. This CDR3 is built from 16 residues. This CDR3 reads CASTLGAVTRPGTQYF. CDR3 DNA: TGTGCCAGCACCCTGGGGGCGGTGACCCGCCCAGGGACCCAGTACTTC.